This is a list of T cell receptor beta chains from one sample in a study of human T cells and chemical hapten exposure. TCRdb independently ran MiXCR on the RACE reads; one entry per CDR3 protein. The top ten hold 2.5% of the sample, which has roughly 200,000 distinct CDR3 sequences, about 22% seen once. The specimen comprised whole blood, sampled in connection with sensitization to the hapten diphenylcyclopropenone (DPC). The receptors here all came from a woman aged 40-49 years with alopecia areata. Some clones in this sample may be carry-over from other donors' samples. Each CDR3 is given with its conserved first and last residue. A D gene is named only where the DNA matches it firmly. Size tells how often a clone was seen (once, few, many) or the class of an expanded clone, and some rows leave it out.

V	D	J	size	CDR3	DNA
TRBV9	NA	TRBJ1-3	few	CASSVQGSSGNTIYF	TGTGCCAGCAGCGTACAGGGATCATCAGGAAACACCATATATTTT
TRBV11-1	NA	TRBJ2-3	NA	CASKKQLNTDTQYF	TGTGCCAGCAAAAAACAACTCAACACAGATACGCAGTATTTT
TRBV4-1	TRBD2	TRBJ2-1	NA	CASSQEKGGAYNEQFF	TGCGCCAGCAGCCAAGAAAAGGGAGGGGCCTACAATGAGCAGTTCTTC
TRBV20-1	NA	TRBJ1-5	NA	CSARDGRAGQPQHF	TGCAGTGCTAGAGACGGACGGGCCGGGCAGCCCCAGCATTTT
TRBV20-1	NA	TRBJ2-3	few	CSARKPLWGDTQYF	TGCAGTGCTAGAAAACCTTTGTGGGGAGATACGCAGTATTTT
TRBV28	TRBD2	TRBJ2-3	few	CASSTSGSTDTQYF	TGTGCCAGCAGTACTAGCGGTAGCACAGATACGCAGTATTTT
TRBV12-3/TRBV12-4	NA	TRBJ1-5	NA	CASSLRGGGFGNQPQHF	TGTGCCAGCAGTTTAAGGGGCGGGGGCTTCGGCAATCAGCCCCAGCATTTT
TRBV6-2/TRBV6-3	TRBD1	TRBJ2-2	NA	CASRLWDRVTGELFF	TGTGCCAGCAGACTGTGGGACAGGGTTACCGGGGAGCTGTTTTTT
TRBV7-2	TRBD1	TRBJ2-7	many	CASSQGVSVYEQYF	TGTGCCAGCAGCCAGGGGGTATCGGTCTACGAGCAGTACTTC
TRBV6-2/TRBV6-3	NA	TRBJ1-1	few	CASSYGTQGTEAFF	TGTGCCAGCAGTTACGGGACTCAGGGGACTGAAGCTTTCTTT
TRBV20-1	TRBD1	TRBJ2-7	NA	CSARASGTGGGEQYF	TGCAGTGCTAGAGCCTCGGGGACAGGGGGCGGGGAGCAGTACTTC
TRBV4-1	NA	TRBJ2-2	many	CASSHGLNTGELFF	TGCGCCAGCAGCCATGGATTGAACACCGGGGAGCTGTTTTTT
TRBV4-3	NA	TRBJ2-5	NA	CASSQDLGDGKTQYF	TGCGCCAGCAGCCAAGATCTTGGTGACGGAAAGACCCAGTACTTC
TRBV6-1	NA	TRBJ2-7	few	CASSEGRAPSHEQYF	TGTGCCAGCAGTGAAGGCCGGGCCCCGAGCCACGAGCAGTACTTC
TRBV20-1	NA	TRBJ2-3	few	CSARGGRGGPPDTQYF	TGCAGTGCGCGGGGAGGCAGGGGAGGGCCGCCAGATACGCAGTATTTT
TRBV7-9	TRBD1	TRBJ2-1	NA	CASTMGQGVYNEQFF	TGTGCCAGCACAATGGGGCAGGGGGTATACAATGAGCAGTTCTTC
TRBV15	NA	TRBJ2-1	few	CATSRDQAYYNEQFF	TGTGCCACCAGCAGAGATCAAGCGTACTACAATGAGCAGTTCTTC
TRBV24-1	NA	TRBJ2-7	few	CATSDGKTAGEQYF	TGTGCCACCAGTGATGGAAAGACTGCGGGGGAGCAGTACTTC
TRBV4-1	NA	TRBJ2-5	NA	CASSQEPGRETQYF	TGCGCCAGCAGCCAAGAACCGGGACGGGAGACCCAGTACTTC
TRBV9	NA	TRBJ2-7	NA	CASSPPAGLSYEQYF	TGTGCCAGCAGCCCCCCGGCTGGGCTCTCCTACGAGCAGTACTTC
TRBV28	TRBD2	TRBJ2-3	NA	CASSSPLAEATQYF	TGTGCCAGCAGTTCCCCACTAGCGGAGGCTACGCAGTATTTT
TRBV10-3	NA	TRBJ1-5	NA	CAISVRGGNQPQHF	TGTGCCATCAGTGTCAGGGGAGGAAATCAGCCCCAGCATTTT
TRBV28	NA	TRBJ1-5	few	CASRDRNQPQHF	TGTGCCAGCAGAGACAGGAATCAGCCCCAGCATTTT
TRBV11-2	TRBD2	TRBJ2-3	NA	CASSLVARGDTQYF	TGTGCCAGCAGCTTAGTCGCGCGGGGGGATACGCAGTATTTT
TRBV6-5	TRBD1	TRBJ1-5	NA	CASKERQGVNQPQHF	TGTGCCAGTAAAGAGAGACAGGGGGTGAATCAGCCCCAGCATTTT
TRBV10-3	NA	TRBJ1-3	few	CATRDSRSGNTIYF	TGTGCCACCCGGGACTCCCGCTCTGGAAACACCATATATTTT
TRBV7-3	NA	TRBJ2-5	few	CASSPTGAGGETQYF	TGTGCCAGCAGCCCGACGGGAGCAGGGGGAGAGACCCAGTACTTC
TRBV20-1	TRBD2	TRBJ2-7	few	CSATGLAGGPAYEQYF	TGCAGTGCTACGGGACTAGCGGGAGGCCCCGCCTACGAGCAGTACTTC
TRBV3-1	NA	TRBJ2-2	many	CASSQQGNTGELFF	TGTGCCAGCAGCCAACAGGGGAACACCGGGGAGCTGTTTTTT
TRBV6-2/TRBV6-3	NA	TRBJ1-5	NA	CASSRDRLGQPQHF	TGTGCCAGCAGTCGAGACCGACTTGGGCAGCCCCAGCATTTT
TRBV4-3	TRBD2	TRBJ2-2	few	CASSQRYSGSVRTGELFF	TGCGCCAGCAGCCAAAGATATAGCGGGAGTGTACGCACCGGGGAGCTGTTTTTT
TRBV7-8	NA	TRBJ1-1	NA	CASSLSGPEAFF	TGTGCCAGCAGCTTATCCGGTCCTGAAGCTTTCTTT
TRBV27	NA	TRBJ2-1	NA	CASSLVWSDEQFF	TGTGCCAGCAGTTTAGTATGGTCGGATGAGCAGTTCTTC
TRBV7-2	TRBD1	TRBJ1-6	few	CASSLTGDRSNSPLHF	TGTGCCAGCAGCTTGACAGGGGATAGGAGTAATTCACCCCTCCACTTT
TRBV11-2	NA	TRBJ2-2	few	CASSLVGFWNTGELFF	TGTGCCAGCAGCTTAGTAGGATTTTGGAACACCGGGGAGCTGTTTTTT
TRBV20-1	TRBD1	TRBJ2-7	few	CSARDREYEQYF	TGCAGTGCTAGGGACAGGGAATACGAGCAGTACTTC